One sample yielded the 15 T cell receptor beta chains listed below, sequenced in a study of cytomegalovirus exposure and HLA in healthy donors. PCR amplification relied on 60 Vbeta primers (plus 13 Jbeta primers). The repertoire was sequenced with immunoSEQ multiplex PCR; TCRdb's copy has only in-frame clones and lacks some. The repertoire includes about 180,000 clones, 75% to 90% of them detected once, and 1% sits in the top ten. Sequenced material: PBMCs. The receptor source for this set is a boy younger than 10 in good health and CMV-seronegative.

The gene calls are TRBV5-1 and TRBJ2-1, with D unresolved. Germline loops: CDR1 SGHRS, CDR2 YFSETQ. Trimming cost V 4 bases and J 7 bases, with 12 bases left between them. The CDR3 contains 13 residues. CDR3 in DNA: TGCGCCAGCAGCGGAGTTAACGGGAATGAGCAGTTCTTC. This codes for CASSGVNGNEQFF.

V usage is TRBV5-3 and J usage is TRBJ1-2; D might be TRBD1 (5 bases). TRBV5-3 is noted as an ORF with a role that remains uncertain. The CDR3 length is 11 residues. The CDR3 sequence: CAGVSSYGYTF. In DNA, the CDR3 is TGTGCAGGGGTTTCAAGTTATGGCTACACCTTC.

The V gene is TRBV25-1, the J gene TRBJ1-5; weak D call: TRBD1 (5 bases). There are 14 residues in the CDR3. V dropped 5 bases and J dropped 6 bases, with 14 bases sitting between them. Germline V gene lookup returns CDR1 MGHDK and CDR2 SYGVNS. As DNA, the CDR3 is TGTGCCAGCAGTTCCGAGTTCGGGGGTCAGCCCCAGCATTTT. Translated, it gives CASSSEFGGQPQHF.

This chain links TRBV2 with TRBJ1-5; the D gene is possibly TRBD1 (5 bases). V was cut by 8 bases and J by 0 bases, with 14 bases left in between. The CDR3 sequence is 15 residues long. Germline V CDR1 and CDR2: SNHLY, FYNNEI. CDR3 bases: TGTGCCAGCCTAGGCAGGGAGGGTAGCAATCAGCCCCAGCATTTT. Its translation is CASLGREGSNQPQHF.

The V gene is TRBV7-9, the J gene TRBJ2-7, with 9 nucleotides matching TRBD2. Germline V CDR1 and CDR2: SEHNR, FQNEAQ (reference sequence). CDR3 size: 12 residues. CDR3 sequence: CSGGGRAYEQYF. The CDR3 DNA is TGTTCCGGGGGCGGGAGGGCCTACGAGCAGTACTTC.

The chain joins TRBV7-2 to TRBJ2-2, with TRBD2 matching 8 bases. Germline lookup yields CDR1 SGHTA and CDR2 FQGNSA. Trimming at V came to 5 bases and at J to 0 bases, leaving 5 bases not matched to a gene. There are 16 residues in the CDR3. The CDR3 region has the DNA TGTGCCAGCAGCCACGGGGGGGGTGCGAACACCGGGGAGCTGTTTTTT. It encodes CASSHGGGANTGELFF.

The V gene is TRBV5-4, the J gene TRBJ2-1; 9 bases are a match to TRBD1. The germline CDR1 and CDR2 sequences are SGHNT and YYREEE (reference sequence). Trimming at V came to 4 bases and at J to 8 bases, leaving 7 bases not matched to a gene. This CDR3 is 14 amino acids long. The CDR3 here is CASSPEQGADEQFF. CDR3 nucleotide sequence: TGTGCCAGCAGCCCGGAACAGGGGGCGGATGAGCAGTTCTTC.

V and J are TRBV19 and TRBJ2-6, with D unclear. V was cut by 5 bases and J by 3 bases, with 5 bases left in between. The CDR3 is 13 amino acids. In germline, CDR1 is LNHDA, CDR2 SQIVND (reference sequence). CDR3 coding DNA: TGTGCCAGTAGTGCAGTTGGGGCCAACGTCCTGACTTTC. It codes for CASSAVGANVLTF.

This chain links TRBV6-6 with TRBJ1-4; D remains ambiguous. The CDR3 length is 12 residues. Deletions cut 2 bases from V and 8 bases from J, with 6 bases between. Germline loops: CDR1 MNHNY, CDR2 SVGAGI (reference sequence). The CDR3 loop reads CASSYGGEKLFF. The CDR3 DNA reads as TGTGCCAGCAGTTACGGAGGGGAAAAACTGTTTTTT.

The rearrangement uses TRBV27 and TRBJ2-7; D is uncertain. Trimming stripped 5 bases from V and 4 bases from J, with 12 bases between. Germline V gives CDR1 MNHEY, CDR2 SMNVEV (reference sequence). The CDR3 is made up of 13 amino acids. The CDR3 loop is CASSPSGVYEQYF. CDR3 bases: TGTGCCAGCAGTCCCTCGGGTGTGTACGAGCAGTACTTC.

The J gene is TRBJ2-2, the V gene TRBV4-2; possibly TRBD2 for D (6 bases). Germline CDR1 LGHNA, CDR2 YNFKEQ. V was cut by 0 bases and J by 3 bases, with 11 bases left in between. The CDR3 runs to 16 residues. This chain's CDR3 is CASSQDPSGYTGELFF. The CDR3 region has the DNA TGTGCCAGCAGCCAAGATCCCAGCGGGTACACCGGGGAGCTGTTTTTT.

The chain couples TRBV9 to TRBJ2-3, with TRBD1 matching 8 bases. Germline lookup yields CDR1 SGDLS and CDR2 YYNGEE. V shed 0 bases, J shed 6 bases, and the junction held 9 bases outside the gene matches. CDR3 length equals 16 residues. For the CDR3, the DNA is TGTGCCAGCAGCGTAGGGGCAGGGGGCGCGTTCGATACGCAGTATTTT. This translates into CASSVGAGGAFDTQYF.

The chain recombines TRBV2 with TRBJ2-2; D not resolved. V lost 6 bases, J lost 2 bases, and 10 bases lay in between. The CDR3 is made up of 14 amino acids. Germline loops: CDR1 SNHLY, CDR2 FYNNEI. The CDR3 nucleotides read TGTGCCAGCAGACCCGACACCAACACCGGGGAGCTGTTTTTT. Encoded protein: CASRPDTNTGELFF. Combining the CDR3 with reference TRBV2 and TRBJ2-2 gives the whole variable domain EPEVTQTPSHQVTQMGQEVILRCVPISNHLYFYWYRQILGQKVEFLVSFYNNEISEKSEIFDDQFSVERPDGSNFTLKIRSTKLEDSAMYFCASRPDTNTGELFFGEGSRLTVL.

The rearrangement links TRBV5-1 to TRBJ1-2; 7 bases fit TRBD1. The CDR3 runs 15 residues. Germline V gene lookup returns CDR1 SGHRS and CDR2 YFSETQ. V was pared by 1 base and J by 9 bases, with 12 bases of the junction left unmatched. The CDR3 spells CASSLTGAGLIRYTF. Here the CDR3 DNA reads TGCGCCAGCAGCTTGACAGGGGCCGGTTTGATTCGCTACACCTTC.

This clone was seen only once. The genes are TRBV5-5 and TRBJ1-5; 7 positions agree with TRBD1. The CDR3 loop spans 15 amino acids. With 2 bases clipped from V and 1 base from J, the junction kept 3 bases outside the gene matches. Germline CDR1 is SGHKS and CDR2 is YYEKEE (reference sequence). This chain's CDR3 is CASSFLGQSNQPQHF. Written as DNA, the CDR3 is TGTGCCAGCAGCTTTCTGGGACAGAGCAATCAGCCCCAGCATTTT. The full variable domain, completed using reference TRBV5-5 and TRBJ1-5, is DAGVTQSPTHLIKTRGQQVTLRCSPISGHKSVSWYQQVLGQGPQFIFQYYEKEERGRGNFPDRFSARQFPNYSSELNVNALLLGDSALYLCASSFLGQSNQPQHFGDGTRLSIL.